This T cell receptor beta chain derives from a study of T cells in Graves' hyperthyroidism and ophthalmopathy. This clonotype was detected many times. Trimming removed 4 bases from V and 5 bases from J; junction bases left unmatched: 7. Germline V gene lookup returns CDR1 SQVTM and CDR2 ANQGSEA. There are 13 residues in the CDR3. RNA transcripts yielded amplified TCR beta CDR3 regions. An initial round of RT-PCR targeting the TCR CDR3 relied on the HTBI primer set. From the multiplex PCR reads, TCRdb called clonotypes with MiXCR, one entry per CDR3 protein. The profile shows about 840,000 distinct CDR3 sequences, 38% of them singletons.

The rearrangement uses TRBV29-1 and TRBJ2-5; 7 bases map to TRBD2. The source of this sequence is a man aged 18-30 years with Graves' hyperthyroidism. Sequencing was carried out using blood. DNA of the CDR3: TGCAGCGTTGGCCCAGCGGGGATGGAGACCCAGTACTTC. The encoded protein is CSVGPAGMETQYF.